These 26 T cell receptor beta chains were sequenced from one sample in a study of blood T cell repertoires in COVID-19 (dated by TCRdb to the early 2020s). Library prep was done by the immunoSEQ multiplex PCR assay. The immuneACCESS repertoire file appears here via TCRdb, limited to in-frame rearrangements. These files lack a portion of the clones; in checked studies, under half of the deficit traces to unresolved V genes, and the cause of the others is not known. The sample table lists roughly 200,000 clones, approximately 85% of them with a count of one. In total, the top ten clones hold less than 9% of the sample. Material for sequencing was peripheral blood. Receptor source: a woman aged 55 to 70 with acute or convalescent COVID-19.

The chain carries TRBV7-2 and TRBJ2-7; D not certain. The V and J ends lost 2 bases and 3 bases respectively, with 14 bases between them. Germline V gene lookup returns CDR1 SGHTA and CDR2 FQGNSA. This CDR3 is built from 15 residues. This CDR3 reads CASSLQAITNYEQYF. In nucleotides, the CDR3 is TGTGCCAGCAGCTTACAGGCGATAACGAACTACGAGCAGTACTTC.

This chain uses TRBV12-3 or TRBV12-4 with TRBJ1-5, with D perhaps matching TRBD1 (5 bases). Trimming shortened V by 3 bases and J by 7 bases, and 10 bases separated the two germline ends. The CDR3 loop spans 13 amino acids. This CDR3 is CASSLGEGQPQHF. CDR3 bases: TGTGCCAGCAGTTTGGGGGAGGGGCAGCCCCAGCATTTT.

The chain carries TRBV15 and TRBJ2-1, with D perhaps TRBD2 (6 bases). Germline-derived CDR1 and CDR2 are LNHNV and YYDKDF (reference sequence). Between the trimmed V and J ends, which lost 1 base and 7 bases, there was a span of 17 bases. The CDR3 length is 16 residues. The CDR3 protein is CATSRVRTGAGNEQFF. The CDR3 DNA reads TGTGCCACCAGCAGAGTACGAACGGGAGCCGGGAATGAGCAGTTCTTC.

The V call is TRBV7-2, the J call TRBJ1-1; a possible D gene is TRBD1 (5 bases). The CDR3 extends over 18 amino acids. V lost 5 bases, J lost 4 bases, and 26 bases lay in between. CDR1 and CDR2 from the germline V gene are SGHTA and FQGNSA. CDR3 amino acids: CASSLGVLGGVEGTEAFF. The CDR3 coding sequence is TGTGCCAGCAGCCTGGGGGTACTGGGAGGGGTTGAAGGCACTGAAGCTTTCTTT.

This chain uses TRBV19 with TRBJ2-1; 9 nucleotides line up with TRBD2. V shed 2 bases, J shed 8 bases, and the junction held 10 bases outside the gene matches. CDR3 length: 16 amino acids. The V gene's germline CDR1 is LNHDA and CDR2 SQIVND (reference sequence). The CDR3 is CASSINSGRFGDEQFF. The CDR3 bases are TGTGCCAGTAGTATAAATAGCGGGAGATTCGGGGATGAGCAGTTCTTC.

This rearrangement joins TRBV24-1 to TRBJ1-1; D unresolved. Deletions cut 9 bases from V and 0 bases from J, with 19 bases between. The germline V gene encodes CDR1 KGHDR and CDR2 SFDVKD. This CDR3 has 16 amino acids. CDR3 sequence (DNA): TGTGCCACCCAGGTCAGGCCCTTGCACATGAACACTGAAGCTTTCTTT. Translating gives CATQVRPLHMNTEAFF.

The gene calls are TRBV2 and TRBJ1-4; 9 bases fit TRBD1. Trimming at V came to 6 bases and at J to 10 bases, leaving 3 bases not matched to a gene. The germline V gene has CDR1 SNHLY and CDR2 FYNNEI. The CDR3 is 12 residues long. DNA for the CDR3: TGTGCCAGCAGCGGGACAGGGAGAAAACTGTTTTTT. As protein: CASSGTGRKLFF.

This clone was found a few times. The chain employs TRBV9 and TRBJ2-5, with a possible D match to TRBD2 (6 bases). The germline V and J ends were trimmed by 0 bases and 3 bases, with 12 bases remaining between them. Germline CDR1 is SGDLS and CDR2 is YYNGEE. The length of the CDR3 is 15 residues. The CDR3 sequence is CASSVGGGTEETQYF. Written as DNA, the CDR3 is TGTGCCAGCAGCGTAGGGGGCGGGACTGAAGAGACCCAGTACTTC.

In DNA form, the CDR3 reads TGCAGTGCGGCGGGGGTAGAAGAGCAGTACTTC. Protein product: CSAAGVEEQYF. The chain employs TRBV20-1 and TRBJ2-7, with TRBD2 matching over 7 bases. CDR3 length equals 11 residues. CDR1 and CDR2 (germline): DFQATT, SNEGSKA (reference sequence). The V segment lost 6 bases and the J segment 7 bases; nucleotides outside the gene matches: 6.

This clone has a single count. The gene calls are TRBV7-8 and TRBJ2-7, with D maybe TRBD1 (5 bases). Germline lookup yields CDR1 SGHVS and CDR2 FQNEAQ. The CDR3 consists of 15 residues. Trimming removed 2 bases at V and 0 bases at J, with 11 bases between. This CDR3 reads CASSLSRGVSYEQYF. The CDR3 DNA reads TGTGCCAGCAGCTTAAGTAGGGGCGTCTCCTACGAGCAGTACTTC.

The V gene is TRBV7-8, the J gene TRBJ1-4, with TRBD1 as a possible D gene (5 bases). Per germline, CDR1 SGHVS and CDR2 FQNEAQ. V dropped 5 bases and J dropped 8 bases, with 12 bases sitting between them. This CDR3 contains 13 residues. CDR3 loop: CASSPSAGEKLFF. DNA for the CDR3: TGTGCCAGCAGCCCTTCTGCAGGGGAAAAACTGTTTTTT.

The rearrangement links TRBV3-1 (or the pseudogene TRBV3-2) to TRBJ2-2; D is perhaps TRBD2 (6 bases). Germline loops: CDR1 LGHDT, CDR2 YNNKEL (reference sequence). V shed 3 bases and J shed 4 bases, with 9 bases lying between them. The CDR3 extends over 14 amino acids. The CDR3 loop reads CASSQAGTTGELFF. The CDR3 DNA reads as TGTGCCAGCAGCCAGGCGGGGACCACCGGGGAGCTGTTTTTT.

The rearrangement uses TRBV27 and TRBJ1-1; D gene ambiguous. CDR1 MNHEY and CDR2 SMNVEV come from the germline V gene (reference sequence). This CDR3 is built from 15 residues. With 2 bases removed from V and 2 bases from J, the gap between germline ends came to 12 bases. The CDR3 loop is CASSLGPVANTEAFF. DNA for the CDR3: TGTGCCAGCAGTTTAGGGCCTGTTGCAAACACTGAAGCTTTCTTT.

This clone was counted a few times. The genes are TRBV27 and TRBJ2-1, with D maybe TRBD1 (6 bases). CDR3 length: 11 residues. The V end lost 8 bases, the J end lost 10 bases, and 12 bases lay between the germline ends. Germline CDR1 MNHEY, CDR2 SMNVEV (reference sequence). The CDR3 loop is CASGRDREQFF. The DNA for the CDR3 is TGTGCCAGCGGGCGCGACAGGGAGCAGTTCTTC.

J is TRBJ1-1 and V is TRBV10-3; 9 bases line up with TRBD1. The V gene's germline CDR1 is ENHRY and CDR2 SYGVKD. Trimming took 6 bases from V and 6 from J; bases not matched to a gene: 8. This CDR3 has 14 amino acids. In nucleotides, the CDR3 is TGTGCCATCAGGTTACAGGGGGCAAGCTCTGAAGCTTTCTTT. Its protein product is CAIRLQGASSEAFF.

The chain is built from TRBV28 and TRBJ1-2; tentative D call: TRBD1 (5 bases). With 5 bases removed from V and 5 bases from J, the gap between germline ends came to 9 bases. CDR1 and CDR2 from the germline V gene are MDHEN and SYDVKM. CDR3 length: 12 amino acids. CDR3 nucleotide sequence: TGTGCCAGCAGTCAAGGGGTATATGGCTACACCTTC. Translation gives CASSQGVYGYTF.

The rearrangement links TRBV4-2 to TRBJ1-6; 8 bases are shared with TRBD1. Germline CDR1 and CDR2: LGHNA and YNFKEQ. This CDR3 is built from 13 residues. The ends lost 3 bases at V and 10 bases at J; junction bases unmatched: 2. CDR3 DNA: TGTGCCAGCAGCCATGGGGACAGGTCACCCCTCCACTTT. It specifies CASSHGDRSPLHF.

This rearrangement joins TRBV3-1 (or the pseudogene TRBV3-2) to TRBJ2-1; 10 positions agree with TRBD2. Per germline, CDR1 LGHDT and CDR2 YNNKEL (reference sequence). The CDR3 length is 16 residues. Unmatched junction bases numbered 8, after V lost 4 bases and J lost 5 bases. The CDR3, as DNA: TGTGCCAGCAGCCTACACGGGACTAGCGAGAACAATGAGCAGTTCTTC. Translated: CASSLHGTSENNEQFF.

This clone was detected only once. The CDR3 loop is CASSYSNQPQHF. The CDR3, as DNA: TGCGCCAGTTCGTATAGCAATCAGCCCCAGCATTTT. The rearrangement joins TRBV10-2 to TRBJ1-5, with D hard to call. Germline CDR1 and CDR2: WSHSY and SAAADI. V lost 9 bases, J lost 0 bases, and 6 bases lay in between. The CDR3 consists of 12 residues.

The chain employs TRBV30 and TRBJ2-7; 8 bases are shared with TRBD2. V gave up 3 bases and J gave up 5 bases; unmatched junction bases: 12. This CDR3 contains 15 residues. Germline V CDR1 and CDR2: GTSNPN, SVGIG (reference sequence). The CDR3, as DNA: TGTGCCTGGAGAAGGGGAATAGCGGGAAATGACGAGCAGTACTTC. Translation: CAWRRGIAGNDEQYF.

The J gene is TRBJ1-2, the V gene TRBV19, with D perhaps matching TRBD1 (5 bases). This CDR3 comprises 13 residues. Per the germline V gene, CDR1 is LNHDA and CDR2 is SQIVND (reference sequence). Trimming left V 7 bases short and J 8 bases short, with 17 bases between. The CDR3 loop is CASTLPGLGGYTF. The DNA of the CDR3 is TGTGCCAGTACCCTGCCAGGGTTGGGCGGCTACACCTTC. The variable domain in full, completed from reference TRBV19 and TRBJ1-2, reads DGGITQSPKYLFRKEGQNVTLSCEQNLNHDAMYWYRQDPGQGLRLIYYSQIVNDFQKGDIAEGYSVSREKKESFPLTVTSAQKNPTAFYLCASTLPGLGGYTFGSGTRLTVV.

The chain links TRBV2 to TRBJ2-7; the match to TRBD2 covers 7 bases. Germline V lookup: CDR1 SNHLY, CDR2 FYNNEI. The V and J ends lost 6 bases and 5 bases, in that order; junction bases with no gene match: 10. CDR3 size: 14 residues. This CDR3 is CASRESSGLDEQYF. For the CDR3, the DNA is TGTGCCAGCAGGGAGAGTAGCGGGTTAGACGAGCAGTACTTC.

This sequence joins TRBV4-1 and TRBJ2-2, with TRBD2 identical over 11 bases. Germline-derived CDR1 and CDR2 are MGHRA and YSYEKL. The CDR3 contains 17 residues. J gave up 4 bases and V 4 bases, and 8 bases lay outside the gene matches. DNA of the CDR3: TGCGCCAGCAGCCTCCTACCGGGGACTAGCGGCACCGGGGAGCTGTTTTTT. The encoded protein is CASSLLPGTSGTGELFF.

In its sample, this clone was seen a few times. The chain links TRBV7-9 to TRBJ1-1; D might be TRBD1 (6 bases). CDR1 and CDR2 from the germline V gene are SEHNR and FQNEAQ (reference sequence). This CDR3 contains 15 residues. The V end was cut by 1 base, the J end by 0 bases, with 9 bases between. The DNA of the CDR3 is TGTGCCAGCAGCTTAGTGGGGGCGGTGAACACTGAAGCTTTCTTT. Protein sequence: CASSLVGAVNTEAFF.

The CDR3 region has the DNA TGTGCCAGCAGAAGCTCCACTGGGACAGGGGTAACTGAAGCTTTCTTT. Translation: CASRSSTGTGVTEAFF. The chain couples TRBV21-1 to TRBJ1-1; the DNA was not used to check the table's D call, TRBD1. TRBV21-1 is flagged as a pseudogene. The CDR3 has 16 residues.

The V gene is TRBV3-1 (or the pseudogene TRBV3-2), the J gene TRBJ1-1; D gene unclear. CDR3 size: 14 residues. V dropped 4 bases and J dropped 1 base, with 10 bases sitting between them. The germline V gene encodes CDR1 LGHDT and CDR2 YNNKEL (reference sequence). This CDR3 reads CASSPLEGNTEAFF. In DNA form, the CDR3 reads TGTGCCAGCAGCCCCCTTGAGGGGAACACTGAAGCTTTCTTT.